The 15 T cell receptor beta chains below were found in one sample sequenced in a study of molecular identifiers for immune sequencing clone quantification (dated by TCRdb to 2017 to 2018). Libraries were constructed by PCR. The instrument was a NextSeq 500. The raw public data were reprocessed by TCRdb itself: fastp quality trimming at Q25, MiXCR clonotype calling, in-frame beta chains only. A single entry per CDR3 protein holds the most common genes and DNA from its merged rows. This sample comprises some 680,000 distinct CDR3 sequences, approximately 24% of them detected only once. The biggest ten clones account for 0.6% to 0.9% of the sample. Sequenced input: naive CD8+ T cells from blood, with Jurkat cell RNA spiked in. The cell subset or site label for this specimen denotes: FACS-sorted CD8+CD4-CCR7+CD45RA+ naive T cells. The receptors come from a human donor in good health. Some libraries in this study had Jurkat cell RNA spiked in.

The chain has TRBV20-1 and TRBJ2-5, with 7 bases lining up with TRBD1. CDR1 is DFQATT and CDR2 is SNEGSKA in the germline V gene (reference sequence). V lost 5 bases and J lost 0; bases outside the gene matches: 15. This CDR3 has 17 residues. CDR3 in amino acids: CSAPLVSGQMYQETQYF. The CDR3 DNA sequence: TGCAGTGCTCCGTTGGTTTCGGGACAGATGTACCAAGAGACCCAGTACTTC.

The chain uses TRBV6-5 and TRBJ2-7; no definite D call. The V end lost 0 bases, the J end lost 3 bases, and 9 bases lay between the germline ends. The CDR3 covers 14 residues. Germline assignment: CDR1 MNHEY and CDR2 SVGAGI. CDR3 residues: CASSYSSRRYEQYF. CDR3 in DNA: TGTGCCAGCAGTTACTCGTCTCGCCGCTACGAGCAGTACTTC.

The CDR3: CASTGQGEDYGYTF. The CDR3 DNA follows: TGTGCCAGCACTGGACAGGGGGAGGACTATGGCTACACCTTC. The gene calls are TRBV5-6 and TRBJ1-2; 10 nucleotides line up with TRBD1. Germline V gene data show CDR1 as SGHDT and CDR2 as YYEEEE. V trimming: 6 bases; J trimming: 3 bases; junction bases outside the gene matches: 5. The CDR3 is 14 residues long.

This chain connects TRBV11-2 to TRBJ1-1, with a possible D match to TRBD1 (6 bases). CDR1 is SGHAT and CDR2 is FQNNGV in the germline V gene. V lost 8 bases and J 7 bases, leaving 23 bases between the germline ends. The CDR3 totals 15 residues. In DNA, the CDR3 is TGTGCCAGCGACCCCCTCGGACAGATCCCTAGTGAAGCTTTCTTT. This translates into CASDPLGQIPSEAFF.

Worth noting for this clonotype: One base away lies a much larger clone, so this may be a sequencing read error. This chain uses TRBV20-1 with TRBJ2-7; D is undetermined. This CDR3 is 16 amino acids long. Trimming removed 1 base from V and 5 bases from J, with 21 bases in between. In germline, CDR1 is DFQATT, CDR2 SNEGSKA (reference sequence). CDR3 sequence reads: CSARVIQRSKVHEQYF. The CDR3 DNA reads TGCAGTGCTAGAGTAATCCAGAGAAGCAAGGTTCACGAGCAGTACTTC.

This clonotype was observed at least ten times. This chain connects TRBV20-1 to TRBJ1-1; no reliable D call. The CDR3 is 13 residues long. Germline V gene lookup returns CDR1 DFQATT and CDR2 SNEGSKA (reference sequence). V lost 6 bases to trimming and J lost 0 bases, with 11 bases between them. CDR3 DNA: TGCAGTGCCTGGGAAAGGATGAACACTGAAGCTTTCTTT. Encoded protein: CSAWERMNTEAFF.

CDR3 nucleotide sequence: TGTGCCAGCAGTGATACTCATCAGCCCCAGCATTTT. Translated: CASSDTHQPQHF. The rearrangement joins TRBV6-1 to TRBJ1-5; D is ambiguous. Germline values: CDR1 MNHNS, CDR2 SASEGT. The CDR3 sequence is 12 residues long. V was cut by 3 bases and J by 5 bases, with 5 bases left in between.

This clonotype was seen a handful of times. This CDR3 reads CAWSRRGRQETQYF. The CDR3 DNA follows: TGTGCCTGGAGTCGGCGGGGGCGTCAAGAGACCCAGTACTTC. This rearrangement joins TRBV30 to TRBJ2-5, with D possibly TRBD2 on 7 matching bases. V was pared by 2 bases and J by 2 bases, with 12 bases between. CDR1 is GTSNPN, CDR2 SVGIG, per germline (reference sequence). The CDR3 loop spans 14 amino acids.

On this clonotype itself: This may be a read error, as it is one base from a much larger clone. This rearrangement joins TRBV7-2 to TRBJ2-2; D unresolved. Trimming took 4 bases from V and 6 from J, leaving 18 bases between them. Germline V gives CDR1 SGHTA, CDR2 FQGNSA. The CDR3 is made up of 16 amino acids. CDR3 sequence: CASSWVPMAYPGELFF. The CDR3 DNA is TGTGCCAGCAGCTGGGTACCGATGGCTTACCCCGGGGAGCTGTTTTTT.

This clonotype has at least ten counts. The chain is built from TRBV20-1 and TRBJ2-7; 7 bases match TRBD1. The CDR3 runs to 13 residues. V trimming: 6 bases; J trimming: 4 bases; junction bases outside the gene matches: 9. Germline CDR1 reads DFQATT; CDR2 reads SNEGSKA (reference sequence). CDR3 bases: TGCAGTGCATCCGGAGGACAGGTTTACGAGCAGTACTTC. This gives the protein CSASGGQVYEQYF.

V gene TRBV30 combines with J gene TRBJ2-7, with 12 bases lining up with TRBD2. This CDR3 spans 15 amino acids. In germline, CDR1 is GTSNPN, CDR2 SVGIG (reference sequence). Trimming removed 4 bases from V and 6 bases from J; junction bases left unmatched: 10. CDR3 sequence reads: CAWTLLAGGSGEQYF. In DNA, the CDR3 is TGTGCCTGGACCCTTCTAGCGGGAGGGAGTGGCGAGCAGTACTTC.

The rearrangement uses TRBV19 and TRBJ2-5; TRBD1 matches 9 bases. The CDR3 runs to 16 residues. CDR1 is LNHDA, CDR2 SQIVND, per germline (reference sequence). The trim removed 6 bases at V and 2 bases at J, leaving 10 bases unmatched. CDR3 sequence reads: CASSWVIGTGQETQYF. DNA for the CDR3: TGTGCCAGTAGCTGGGTTATTGGGACAGGGCAAGAGACCCAGTACTTC.

This clonotype was recorded at least ten times. J is TRBJ2-7 and V is TRBV6-2 or TRBV6-3, with D perhaps matching TRBD1 (6 bases). CDR1 and CDR2 from the germline V gene are MNHEY and SVGEGT. Trimming left V 3 bases short and J 7 bases short, with 13 bases between. The CDR3 contains 13 residues. The CDR3 spells CASSYQGPGEQYF. The CDR3 DNA reads as TGTGCCAGCAGTTATCAGGGGCCGGGGGAGCAGTACTTC.

This clonotype was detected many times. The CDR3 reads CASSPTGGLGANVLTF. In DNA form, the CDR3 reads TGTGCCAGCAGCCCGACAGGCGGATTGGGGGCCAACGTCCTGACTTTC. The chain links TRBV7-9 to TRBJ2-6, with a tentative D call TRBD1 (6 bases). Germline-derived CDR1 and CDR2 are SEHNR and FQNEAQ (reference sequence). Trimming left V 5 bases short and J 4 bases short, with 15 bases between. This CDR3 is 16 amino acids long.

This clonotype was seen more than once but under ten times. V gene TRBV20-1 combines with J gene TRBJ1-6; D call uncertain. Looked up from germline, CDR1 is DFQATT and CDR2 is SNEGSKA (reference sequence). This CDR3 is 16 amino acids long. V lost 0 bases and J 2 bases, leaving 11 bases between the germline ends. CDR3 residues: CSARDPQATYNSPLHF. The CDR3 DNA follows: TGCAGTGCTAGAGATCCCCAGGCGACCTATAATTCACCCCTCCACTTT.